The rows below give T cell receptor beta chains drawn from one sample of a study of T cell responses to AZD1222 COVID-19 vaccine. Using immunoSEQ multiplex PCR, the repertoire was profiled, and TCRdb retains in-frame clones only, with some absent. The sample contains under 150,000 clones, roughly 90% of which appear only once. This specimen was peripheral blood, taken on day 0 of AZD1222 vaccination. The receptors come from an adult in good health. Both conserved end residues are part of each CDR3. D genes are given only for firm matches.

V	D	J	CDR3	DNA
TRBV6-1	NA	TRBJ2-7	CASSESRQLYEQYF	TGTGCCAGCAGTGAAAGTAGGCAACTCTACGAGCAGTACTTC
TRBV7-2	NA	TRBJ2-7	CASSLAALDYEQYF	TGTGCCAGCAGCTTAGCTGCTCTCGACTACGAGCAGTACTTC
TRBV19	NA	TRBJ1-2	CASSMAARDYGYTF	TGTGCCAGTAGTATGGCGGCCAGGGACTATGGCTACACCTTC
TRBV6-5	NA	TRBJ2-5	CASSYGGREETQYF	TGTGCCAGCAGTTACGGGGGGCGGGAAGAGACCCAGTACTTC
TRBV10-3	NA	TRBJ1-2	CAISESAAYGYTF	TGTGCCATCAGTGAGTCGGCAGCCTATGGCTACACCTTC
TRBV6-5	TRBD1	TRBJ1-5	CASNRDRANQPQHF	TGTGCCAGCAACCGAGACAGGGCAAATCAGCCCCAGCATTTT
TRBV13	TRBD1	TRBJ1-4	CASSKQGRTNEKLFF	TGTGCCAGCAGCAAACAGGGGAGGACTAATGAAAAACTGTTTTTT
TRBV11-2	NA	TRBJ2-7	CASSLVWQGPQYEQYF	TGTGCCAGCAGCTTAGTTTGGCAGGGGCCCCAGTACGAGCAGTACTTC
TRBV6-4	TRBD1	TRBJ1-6	CASSVTGEGNSPLHF	TGTGCCAGCAGTGTTACAGGGGAAGGGAATTCACCCCTCCACTTT
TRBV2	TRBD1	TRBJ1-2	CASSEWDSRDYGYTF	TGTGCCAGCAGTGAATGGGACAGTCGGGACTATGGCTACACCTTC
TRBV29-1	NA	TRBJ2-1	CSAFEGREQFF	TGCAGCGCCTTCGAGGGCCGGGAGCAGTTCTTC